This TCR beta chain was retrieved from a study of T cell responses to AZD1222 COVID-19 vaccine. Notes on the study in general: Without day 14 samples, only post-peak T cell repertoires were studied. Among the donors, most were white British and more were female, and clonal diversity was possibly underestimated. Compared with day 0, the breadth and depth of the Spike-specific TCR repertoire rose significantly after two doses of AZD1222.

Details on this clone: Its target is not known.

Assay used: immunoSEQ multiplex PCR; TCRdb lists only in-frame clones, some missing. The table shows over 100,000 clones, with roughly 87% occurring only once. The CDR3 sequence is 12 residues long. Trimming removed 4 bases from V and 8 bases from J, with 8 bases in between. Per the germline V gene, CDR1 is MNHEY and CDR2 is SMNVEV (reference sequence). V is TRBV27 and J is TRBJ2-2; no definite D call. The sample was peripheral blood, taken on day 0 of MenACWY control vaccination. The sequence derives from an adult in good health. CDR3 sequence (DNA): TGTGCCAGCAGTTCCTATACGGGGGAGCTGTTTTTT. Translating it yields CASSSYTGELFF.